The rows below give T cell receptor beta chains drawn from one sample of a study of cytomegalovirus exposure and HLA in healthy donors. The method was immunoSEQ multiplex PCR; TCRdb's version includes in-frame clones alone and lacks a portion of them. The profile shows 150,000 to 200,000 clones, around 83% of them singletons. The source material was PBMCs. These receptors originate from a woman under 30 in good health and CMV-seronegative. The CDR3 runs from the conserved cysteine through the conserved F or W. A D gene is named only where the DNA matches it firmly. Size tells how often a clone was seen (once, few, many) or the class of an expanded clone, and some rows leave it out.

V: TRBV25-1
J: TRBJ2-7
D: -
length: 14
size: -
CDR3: CASSERGQGGGQYF
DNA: TGTGCCAGCAGTGAAAGGGGGCAGGGAGGCGGGCAGTACTTC

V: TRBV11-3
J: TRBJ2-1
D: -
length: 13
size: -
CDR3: CASSPREYNEQFF
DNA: TGTGCCAGCAGCCCCCGGGAGTACAATGAGCAGTTCTTC

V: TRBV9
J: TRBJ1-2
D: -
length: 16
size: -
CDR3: CASSYTQGEGVYGYTF
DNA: TGTGCCAGCAGCTATACCCAAGGGGAGGGGGTCTATGGCTACACCTTC

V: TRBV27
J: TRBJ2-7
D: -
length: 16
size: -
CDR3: CASSPRQAPLPYEQYF
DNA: TGTGCCAGCAGTCCCCGACAGGCTCCGTTGCCCTACGAGCAGTACTTC

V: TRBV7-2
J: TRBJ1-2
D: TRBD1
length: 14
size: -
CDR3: CASSRATGDGSYTF
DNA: TGTGCCAGCAGCCGAGCGACAGGGGATGGAAGCTACACCTTC

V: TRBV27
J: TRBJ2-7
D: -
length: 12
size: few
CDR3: CASSRAGLEQYF
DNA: TGTGCCAGCAGTCGAGCCGGTCTCGAGCAGTACTTC

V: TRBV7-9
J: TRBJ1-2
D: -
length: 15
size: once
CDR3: CSSSFTGTRTRGYTF
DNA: TGTTCCAGCAGCTTTACAGGGACCCGAACCCGAGGCTACACCTTC

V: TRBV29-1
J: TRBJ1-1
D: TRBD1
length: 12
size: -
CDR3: CSVGGQGGTAFF
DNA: TGCAGCGTTGGAGGACAGGGGGGAACAGCTTTCTTT

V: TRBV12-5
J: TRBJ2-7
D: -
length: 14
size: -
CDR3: CASGLSHTSYEQYF
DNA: TGTGCTAGTGGTTTATCACATACCTCCTACGAGCAGTACTTC

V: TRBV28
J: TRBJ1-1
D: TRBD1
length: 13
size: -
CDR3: CASSLNRGTEAFF
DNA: TGTGCCAGCAGTTTGAACAGGGGGACTGAAGCTTTCTTT

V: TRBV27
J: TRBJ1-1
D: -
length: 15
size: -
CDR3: CASSLYPTVNTEAFF
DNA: TGTGCCAGCAGTTTATATCCGACAGTGAACACTGAAGCTTTCTTT

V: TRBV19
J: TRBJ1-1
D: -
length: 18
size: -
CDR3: CASSIDQNRLLTNTEAFF
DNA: TGTGCCAGTAGTATAGATCAAAACAGACTACTTACGAACACTGAAGCTTTCTTT

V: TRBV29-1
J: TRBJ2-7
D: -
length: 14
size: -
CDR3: CSVGRDSSSYEQYF
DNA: TGCAGCGTTGGGAGGGACAGTTCTTCCTACGAGCAGTACTTC

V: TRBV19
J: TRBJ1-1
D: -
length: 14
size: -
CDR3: CASSIGGARTEAFF
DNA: TGTGCCAGTAGTATAGGAGGAGCCCGGACTGAAGCTTTCTTT

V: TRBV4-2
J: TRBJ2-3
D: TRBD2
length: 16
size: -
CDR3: CASSPSSGRRYDTQYF
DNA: TGTGCCAGCAGCCCCTCTAGCGGGAGAAGGTATGATACGCAGTATTTT

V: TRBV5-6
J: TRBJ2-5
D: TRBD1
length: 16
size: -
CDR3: CASSSYRGTLQETQYF
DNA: TGTGCCAGCAGCTCCTACAGGGGAACCCTCCAAGAGACCCAGTACTTC

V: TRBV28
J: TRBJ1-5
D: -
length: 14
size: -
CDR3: CASSRSPSNQPQHF
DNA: TGTGCCAGCAGCCGCAGTCCTAGCAATCAGCCCCAGCATTTT

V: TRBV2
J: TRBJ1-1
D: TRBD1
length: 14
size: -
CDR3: CASSQLRQGTEAFF
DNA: TGTGCCAGCAGCCAGTTACGACAGGGCACTGAAGCTTTCTTT

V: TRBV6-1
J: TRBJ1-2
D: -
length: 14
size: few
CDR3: CASTPNPANYGYTF
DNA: TGTGCCAGCACCCCTAACCCAGCGAACTATGGCTACACCTTC

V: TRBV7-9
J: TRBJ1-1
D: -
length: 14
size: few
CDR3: CASSPWTANTEAFF
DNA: TGTGCCAGCAGCCCTTGGACAGCGAACACTGAAGCTTTCTTT

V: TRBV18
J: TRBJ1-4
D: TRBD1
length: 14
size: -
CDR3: CASSPTGTNEKLFF
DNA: TGTGCCAGCTCACCGACAGGGACTAATGAAAAACTGTTTTTT

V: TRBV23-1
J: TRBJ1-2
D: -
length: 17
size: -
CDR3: CASSHPPGLGLGYGYTF
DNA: TGCGCCAGCAGTCACCCCCCAGGTTTGGGACTAGGCTATGGCTACACCTTC

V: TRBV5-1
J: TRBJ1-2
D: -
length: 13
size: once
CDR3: CASSLDRSYGYTF
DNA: TGCGCCAGCAGCTTGGACAGGTCTTATGGCTACACCTTC

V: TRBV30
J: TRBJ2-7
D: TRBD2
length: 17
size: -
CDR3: CAWSAGLAGGRGNEQYF
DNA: TGTGCCTGGAGTGCGGGACTAGCGGGAGGGAGAGGAAACGAGCAGTACTTC

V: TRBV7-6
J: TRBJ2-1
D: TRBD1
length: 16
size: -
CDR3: CASSLDTGQGAYEQFF
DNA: TGTGCCAGCAGCTTAGATACGGGACAGGGGGCCTATGAGCAGTTCTTC

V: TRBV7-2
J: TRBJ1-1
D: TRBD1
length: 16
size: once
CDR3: CASSFRTGGRGAEAFF
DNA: TGTGCCAGCAGCTTCCGGACAGGGGGAAGAGGGGCTGAAGCTTTCTTT

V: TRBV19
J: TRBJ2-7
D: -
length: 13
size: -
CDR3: CASNQGNSYEQYF
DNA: TGTGCCAGTAATCAGGGAAACTCCTACGAGCAGTACTTC

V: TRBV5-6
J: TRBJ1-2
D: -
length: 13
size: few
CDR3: CASSFGQNYGYTF
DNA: TGTGCCAGCAGCTTCGGACAGAACTATGGCTACACCTTC

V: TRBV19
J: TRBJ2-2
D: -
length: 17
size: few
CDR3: CASSTRQEEANTGELFF
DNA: TGTGCCAGTAGTACTCGACAGGAGGAGGCGAACACCGGGGAGCTGTTTTTT

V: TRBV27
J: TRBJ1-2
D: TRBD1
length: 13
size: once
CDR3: CASSSWTGDGYTF
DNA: TGTGCCAGCAGTTCGTGGACAGGTGATGGCTACACCTTC

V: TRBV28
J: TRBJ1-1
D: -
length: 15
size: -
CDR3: CASSIRDWGGTEAFF
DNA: TGTGCCAGCAGTATTCGGGACTGGGGGGGGACTGAAGCTTTCTTT

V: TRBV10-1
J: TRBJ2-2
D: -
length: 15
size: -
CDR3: CASRSSQANTGELFF
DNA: TGCGCCAGCAGATCAAGCCAGGCGAACACCGGGGAGCTGTTTTTT

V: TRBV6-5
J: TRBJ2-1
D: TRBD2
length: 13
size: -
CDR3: CASRAGGYNEQFF
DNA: TGTGCCAGCCGAGCGGGGGGTTACAATGAGCAGTTCTTC

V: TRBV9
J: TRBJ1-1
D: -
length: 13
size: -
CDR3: CASNAGSNTEAFF
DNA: TGTGCCAGCAACGCGGGGTCGAACACTGAAGCTTTCTTT

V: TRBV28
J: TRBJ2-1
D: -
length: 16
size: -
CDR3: CASSATSFPNPDEQFF
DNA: TGTGCCAGCAGTGCCACTAGCTTCCCAAACCCTGATGAGCAGTTCTTC

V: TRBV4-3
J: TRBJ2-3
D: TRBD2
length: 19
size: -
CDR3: CASSQEISRLAGGRDTQYF
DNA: TGCGCCAGCAGCCAAGAAATCTCCCGACTAGCGGGAGGCCGAGATACGCAGTATTTT

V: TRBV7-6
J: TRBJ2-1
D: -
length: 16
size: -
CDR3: CASSLTGVASYNEQFF
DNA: TGTGCCAGCAGCCTGACCGGGGTGGCCTCCTACAATGAGCAGTTCTTC